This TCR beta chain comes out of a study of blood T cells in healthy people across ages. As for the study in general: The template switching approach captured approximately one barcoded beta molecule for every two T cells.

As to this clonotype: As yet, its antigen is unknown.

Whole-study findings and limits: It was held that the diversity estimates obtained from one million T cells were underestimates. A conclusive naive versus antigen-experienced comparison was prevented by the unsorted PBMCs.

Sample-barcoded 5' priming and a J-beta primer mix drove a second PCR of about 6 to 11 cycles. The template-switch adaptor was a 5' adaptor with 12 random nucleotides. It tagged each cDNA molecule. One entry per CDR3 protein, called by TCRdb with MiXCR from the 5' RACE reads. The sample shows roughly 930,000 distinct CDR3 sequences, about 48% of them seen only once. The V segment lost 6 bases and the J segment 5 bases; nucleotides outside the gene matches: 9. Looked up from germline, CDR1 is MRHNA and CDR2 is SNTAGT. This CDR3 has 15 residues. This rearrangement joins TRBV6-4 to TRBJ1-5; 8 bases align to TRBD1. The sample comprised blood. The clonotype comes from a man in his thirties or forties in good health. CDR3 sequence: CASSARDRTYQPQHF. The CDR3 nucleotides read TGTGCCAGCAGCGCCCGGGACAGGACATATCAGCCCCAGCATTTT.